These T cell receptor beta chains were read from a single sample in a study of identical twins. TCRdb redid the calling of the 5' RACE reads with MiXCR, one entry per CDR3 protein. Here the sample spans around 1.7 million distinct CDR3 sequences, about 31% being singletons. Material: cord blood. The receptor set was obtained from a newborn girl in good health. CDR3s include the opening cysteine and the closing phenylalanine or tryptophan. The D gene is left open where the match is weak. Expanded clones get a size class; other rows say once, few or many, or leave the size out.

V	D	size	J	DNA	CDR3
TRBV4-2	TRBD2	-	TRBJ2-5	TGTGCCAGCAGCCACGGTAGCGGGAGCGAGACCCAGTACTTC	CASSHGSGSETQYF
TRBV28	-	-	TRBJ2-3	TGTGCCAGCAGTTTGACTCCCTCGAGGGCAGATACGCAGTATTTT	CASSLTPSRADTQYF
TRBV28	-	-	TRBJ1-2	TGTGCCAGCAGTTTAGCCCTAAACAGGGTAGACGACTATGGCTACACCTTC	CASSLALNRVDDYGYTF
TRBV3-1	-	-	TRBJ2-1	TGTGCCAGCAGCCAAGAGCGGCAGGGTGAATACAATGAGCAGTTCTTC	CASSQERQGEYNEQFF
TRBV19	-	-	TRBJ2-7	TGTGCCAGTAGTATAGACGCGGGGGCGTCCGAGCAGTACTTC	CASSIDAGASEQYF
TRBV5-5	-	few	TRBJ2-6	TGTGCCAGCAGCCCACCGATCTCTGGGGCCAACGTCCTGACTTTC	CASSPPISGANVLTF
TRBV12-3/TRBV12-4	-	-	TRBJ1-1	TGTGCCAGCAGTCCCCGTGCGGTGAAGACTGAAGCTTTCTTT	CASSPRAVKTEAFF
TRBV20-1	TRBD2	-	TRBJ2-1	TGCAGTGCTACTGGACTAGCGGCGAATGATGAGCAGTTCTTC	CSATGLAANDEQFF
TRBV6-6	-	-	TRBJ2-5	TGTGCCAGCAGTTCGGACAGGGACGGGAGGGAGACCCAGTACTTC	CASSSDRDGRETQYF
TRBV4-1	-	-	TRBJ2-1	TGCGCCAGCAGCCAAGGGAGCAAAAATGAGCAGTTCTTC	CASSQGSKNEQFF
TRBV2	-	-	TRBJ1-2	TGTGCCAACACCCAAAAGGTCTATGGCTACACCTTC	CANTQKVYGYTF
TRBV27	-	few	TRBJ2-3	TGTGCCAGCAGTTTATGGCCACTAACATTAGCCGGCACAGATACGCAGTATTTT	CASSLWPLTLAGTDTQYF
TRBV28	TRBD2	many	TRBJ2-5	TGTGCCAGCACCCGACTAGCGGGAGAATGGGAGACCCAGTACTTC	CASTRLAGEWETQYF
TRBV5-4	-	many	TRBJ1-1	TGTGCCAGCAGCTTGATCGGCACTGAAGCTTTCTTT	CASSLIGTEAFF
TRBV7-8	TRBD2	-	TRBJ2-3	TGTGCCAGCAGCTTATCCCTAGCGGGGGAGTTCACAGATACGCAGTATTTT	CASSLSLAGEFTDTQYF
TRBV21-1	-	-	TRBJ2-3	TGTGCCAGCCAGCAAGATGCGGATAGTCGGGAGGAGTCCGATACGCAGTATTTT	CASQQDADSREESDTQYF
TRBV9	TRBD2	-	TRBJ2-1	TGTGCCAGCAGCGTAGGCAGCGGGAGGGCCGGTGACAATGAGCAGTTCTTC	CASSVGSGRAGDNEQFF
TRBV4-2	-	-	TRBJ2-1	TGTGCCAGCAGCCCCCGCGGGGCCCATGAGCAGTTCTTC	CASSPRGAHEQFF
TRBV10-3	TRBD2	few	TRBJ2-1	TGTGCCATCAGGGAACCTAGCGGGGGGGACAATGAGCAGTTCTTC	CAIREPSGGDNEQFF
TRBV27	-	-	TRBJ1-3	TGTGCCAGCAGGACCCACAGAACGGGAAACACCATATATTTT	CASRTHRTGNTIYF
TRBV6-1	-	-	TRBJ2-3	TGTGCCAGCAGTGAAAGGTCAGGGCTGCCCCCGGATGATACGCAGTATTTT	CASSERSGLPPDDTQYF
TRBV29-1	-	few	TRBJ1-2	TGCAGCGTTGACTCCCGACACAGGGCTGACGGTGGCTACACCTTC	CSVDSRHRADGGYTF
TRBV11-1	TRBD2	-	TRBJ2-1	TGTGCCAGCAGCTTGGGGACTAGCGCGACCAATGAGCAGTTCTTC	CASSLGTSATNEQFF
TRBV27	-	-	TRBJ2-6	TGTGCCAGCAGTTTATCGGGACACTCTGGGGCCAACGTCCTGACTTTC	CASSLSGHSGANVLTF
TRBV19	TRBD2	-	TRBJ2-1	TGTGCCAGTAGTATAGTAGCGGGGGCTCGAGGCAATGAGCAGTTCTTC	CASSIVAGARGNEQFF
TRBV20-1	TRBD1	-	TRBJ1-2	TGCAGTGCTAGTAAGGCAGGGGGCAGCGGTGGCTACACCTTC	CSASKAGGSGGYTF
TRBV4-2	-	-	TRBJ1-1	TGTGCCAGCAGCCAAGATCCGGGGGGGAACACTGAAGCTTTCTTT	CASSQDPGGNTEAFF
TRBV25-1	-	-	TRBJ2-1	TGTGCCAGCAGTTCGGGGGACCTACTCCCGGGGGTTTGTTGTGAGCAGTTCTTC	CASSSGDLLPGVCCEQFF
TRBV5-6	TRBD1	-	TRBJ1-1	TGTGCCAGCAGCTTGCTCCAACAGGGGGCGAACACTGAAGCTTTCTTT	CASSLLQQGANTEAFF
TRBV4-2	TRBD2	-	TRBJ2-5	TGTGCCAGCAGCCCCCGACCTACGGGAGGGGAGGAGACCCAGTACTTC	CASSPRPTGGEETQYF
TRBV18	-	-	TRBJ2-7	TGTGCCAGCTCACCCCCTCCGGACTCCGTTGTCGAGCAGTACTTC	CASSPPPDSVVEQYF
TRBV9	TRBD2	few	TRBJ2-3	TGTGCCAGCAGCCCCTTGGGGGGAGGGAATACGCAGTATTTT	CASSPLGGGNTQYF
TRBV10-3	-	-	TRBJ1-2	TGTGCCATCCCGGGTTTTCAGGCGGGAGGCTACACCTTC	CAIPGFQAGGYTF
TRBV4-1	-	-	TRBJ1-2	TGCGCCAGCAGCCAAGGTGAAGGTTTCTATGGCTACACCTTC	CASSQGEGFYGYTF
TRBV20-1	TRBD2	-	TRBJ2-1	TGCAGTGCTAGATCGACTAGCGGTGACGGGTACAATGAGCAGTTCTTC	CSARSTSGDGYNEQFF
TRBV20-1	-	-	TRBJ1-2	TGCAGTGCTAGTCGGGGGTCCTATGGCTACACCTTC	CSASRGSYGYTF
TRBV9	-	many	TRBJ1-2	TGTGCCAGCAGCGTAGGTCAGGGGAGCTATGGCTACACCTTC	CASSVGQGSYGYTF
TRBV5-1	TRBD2	once	TRBJ2-1	TGCGCCAGCAGCTTAGAGAACGGGGGGTTCTCCTACAATGAGCAGTTCTTC	CASSLENGGFSYNEQFF
TRBV27	-	many	TRBJ2-3	TGTGCCAGCAGTTCTCTCCTGCTAGCACCAGATACGCAGTATTTT	CASSSLLLAPDTQYF
TRBV12-3/TRBV12-4	-	-	TRBJ1-1	TGTGCCAGCAGTTTAGATGAGAGGGGGAACACTGAAGCTTTCTTT	CASSLDERGNTEAFF
TRBV12-3/TRBV12-4	-	few	TRBJ2-3	TGTGCCAGCAGTTTACGGCGGAGCAACACAGATACGCAGTATTTT	CASSLRRSNTDTQYF
TRBV20-1	-	many	TRBJ2-5	TGCAGTGCTATGGGGTTTGGTCTCCAAGAGACCCAGTACTTC	CSAMGFGLQETQYF
TRBV6-1	-	few	TRBJ1-1	TGTGCCAGCAGTGACGAAGGTTTGATCACTGAAGCTTTCTTT	CASSDEGLITEAFF